A selection of T cell receptor beta chains follows, all from one sample in a study of blood T cell repertoires in COVID-19. Sequenced by immunoSEQ multiplex PCR; TCRdb stores in-frame clones only, minus some. The sample lists roughly 140,000 clones; about four fifths were seen once. Sequenced material: peripheral blood. Every receptor here comes from a man in his 60s with acute or convalescent COVID-19. Both conserved end residues are part of each CDR3. A D gene is named only where the DNA matches it firmly. Some rows have no size entry. The others give once, few or many, or a class for an expanded clone.

j_gene	d_gene	abundance	v_gene	CDR3aa	CDR3nt
TRBJ1-5	TRBD1	.	TRBV18	CASSLGQGLSQHF	TGTGCCAGCTCACTTGGACAGGGGCTATCCCAGCATTTT
TRBJ2-1	.	.	TRBV6-5	CASKRAENEQFF	TGTGCCAGCAAGCGGGCAGAAAATGAGCAGTTCTTC
TRBJ1-3	TRBD1	.	TRBV28	CAIGEGASGNTIYF	TGTGCCATCGGAGAGGGGGCTAGTGGAAACACCATATATTTT
TRBJ1-3	.	.	TRBV7-9	CASSPTGSPGNTIYF	TGTGCCAGCAGCCCTACAGGGTCCCCTGGAAACACCATATATTTT
TRBJ2-2	TRBD1	.	TRBV27	CASSYLGTGFAGELFF	TGTGCCAGCAGTTATCTTGGGACAGGGTTCGCCGGGGAGCTGTTTTTT
TRBJ1-4	TRBD1	.	TRBV3-1/TRBV3-2	CASSRRPGTGFEKLFF	TGTGCCAGCAGCAGACGTCCCGGGACAGGGTTTGAAAAACTGTTTTTT
TRBJ2-6	.	.	TRBV27	CASRYLSGANVLTF	TGTGCCAGTCGCTATTTGTCTGGGGCCAACGTCCTGACTTTC
TRBJ1-5	.	few	TRBV6-8	CAVGLQPQHF	TGTGCAGTGGGCCTCCAGCCCCAGCATTTT
TRBJ2-1	TRBD1	.	TRBV5-6	CASSSTGGISYNEQFF	TGTGCCAGCAGCTCGACAGGGGGTATCTCCTACAATGAGCAGTTCTTC
TRBJ2-3	TRBD1	.	TRBV28	CASRQGDRQYF	TGTGCCAGCAGGCAGGGGGATAGGCAGTATTTT
TRBJ2-7	TRBD1	many	TRBV11-2	CASSLETGGTREQYF	TGTGCCAGCAGCTTAGAGACAGGGGGAACCAGGGAGCAGTACTTC
TRBJ1-6	.	.	TRBV14	CASSQGFKSSYNSPLHF	TGTGCCAGCAGCCAAGGGTTTAAGAGCTCCTATAATTCACCCCTCCACTTT
TRBJ1-5	.	.	TRBV21-1	CASRSDRGSNQPQHF	TGTGCCAGCAGGTCAGACAGGGGAAGTAATCAGCCCCAGCATTTT
TRBJ1-1	TRBD1	.	TRBV7-3	CASSAQGARNTEAFF	TGTGCCAGCAGCGCCCAGGGGGCGAGGAACACTGAAGCTTTCTTT
TRBJ1-1	.	.	TRBV6-2/TRBV6-3	CASSSVNTEAFF	TGTGCCAGCAGCTCAGTGAACACTGAAGCTTTCTTT
TRBJ2-6	.	once	TRBV9	CASSVVRAGANVLTF	TGTGCCAGCAGCGTAGTCCGGGCTGGGGCCAACGTCCTGACTTTC
TRBJ2-1	TRBD2	.	TRBV19	CASSTLAGGPQEFF	TGTGCCAGTAGCACACTAGCGGGAGGGCCCCAAGAGTTCTTC
TRBJ1-1	.	few	TRBV16	CASSQSRVNTEAFF	TGTGCCAGCAGCCAATCTCGAGTGAACACTGAAGCTTTCTTT
TRBJ1-1	.	.	TRBV7-9	CASAPGGTEAFF	TGTGCCAGCGCCCCAGGTGGGACTGAAGCTTTCTTT
TRBJ2-1	TRBD1	.	TRBV28	CASSTWTGRGYNEQFF	TGTGCCAGCAGTACCTGGACAGGAAGGGGCTACAATGAGCAGTTCTTC
TRBJ1-5	TRBD1	.	TRBV6-2/TRBV6-3	CASSYGQGSNQPQHF	TGTGCCAGCAGTTATGGACAGGGGAGCAATCAGCCCCAGCATTTT
TRBJ2-1	.	few	TRBV4-2	CASSQGGTSPYNEQFF	TGTGCCAGCAGCCAAGGAGGAACATCCCCCTACAATGAGCAGTTCTTC
TRBJ1-5	TRBD1	.	TRBV6-5	CASSRTGGAGQPQHF	TGTGCCAGCAGCCGCACAGGGGGCGCGGGTCAGCCCCAGCATTTT
TRBJ2-5	TRBD1	few	TRBV7-2	CASSLRTGTGWETQYF	TGTGCCAGCAGCTTAAGAACCGGGACAGGGTGGGAGACCCAGTACTTC
TRBJ2-2	.	.	TRBV12-3/TRBV12-4	CASSFSRELFF	TGTGCCAGCAGTTTCTCCCGGGAGCTGTTTTTT
TRBJ1-2	.	.	TRBV3-1/TRBV3-2	CASSLQSTANYGYTF	TGTGCCAGCAGCCTCCAGAGCACAGCTAACTATGGCTACACCTTC
TRBJ1-6	TRBD1	.	TRBV5-5	CASSSPDRAASPLHF	TGTGCCAGCAGCTCCCCGGACAGGGCGGCTTCACCCCTCCACTTT
TRBJ1-5	.	.	TRBV7-8	CASSLAETGRSNQPQHF	TGTGCCAGCAGCTTAGCTGAGACAGGCCGCAGCAATCAGCCCCAGCATTTT
TRBJ2-2	.	few	TRBV6-1	CASSESVPGELFF	TGTGCCAGCAGTGAATCGGTCCCCGGGGAGCTGTTTTTT
TRBJ1-5	TRBD1	.	TRBV20-1	CSASGQGAFGSNQPQHF	TGCAGTGCTAGTGGACAGGGGGCGTTCGGCAGCAATCAGCCCCAGCATTTT
TRBJ2-7	TRBD1	once	TRBV3-1/TRBV3-2	CASSHPTTGGEQYF	TGTGCCAGCAGCCATCCTACCACAGGGGGCGAGCAGTACTTC
TRBJ1-6	.	.	TRBV18	CASSLRPTSYNSPLHF	TGTGCCAGCTCACTGCGGCCTACCTCCTATAATTCACCCCTCCACTTT
TRBJ2-2	.	once	TRBV10-1	CASSDGDRNTGELFF	TGCGCCAGCAGTGACGGGGATAGGAACACCGGGGAGCTGTTTTTT
TRBJ2-3	.	.	TRBV7-3	CASSLTAASGVDTQYF	TGTGCCAGCAGCTTAACGGCTGCATCGGGGGTAGATACGCAGTATTTT
TRBJ1-1	.	few	TRBV2	CASSTRTGNTEAFF	TGTGCCAGCAGCACCAGAACAGGGAACACTGAAGCTTTCTTT
TRBJ2-4	.	.	TRBV12-3/TRBV12-4	CASSSSHRNIQYF	TGTGCCAGCAGTTCATCACACAGAAACATTCAGTACTTC
TRBJ1-5	.	.	TRBV7-9	CASSSDSFSNQPQHF	TGTGCCAGCAGCTCAGATAGCTTTAGCAATCAGCCCCAGCATTTT
TRBJ1-6	TRBD1	.	TRBV2	CASSERGQGYSPLHF	TGTGCCAGCAGTGAAAGGGGACAGGGGTATTCACCCCTCCACTTT
TRBJ2-3	TRBD2	.	TRBV7-9	CASSEGLAGVTDTQYF	TGTGCCAGCAGCGAAGGACTAGCGGGAGTCACAGATACGCAGTATTTT
TRBJ2-7	.	.	TRBV5-1	CASSQGYEQYF	TGCGCCAGCAGCCAGGGGTACGAGCAGTACTTC
TRBJ2-7	.	.	TRBV6-5	CASSLGGAEQYF	TGTGCCAGCAGTCTGGGGGGGGCCGAGCAGTACTTC
TRBJ2-2	.	.	TRBV7-3	CASSFRGRDGELFF	TGTGCCAGCAGCTTTAGAGGCAGGGACGGGGAGCTGTTTTTT
TRBJ1-2	TRBD1	.	TRBV27	CASSSASTGADGYTF	TGTGCCAGCAGTTCGGCTTCGACAGGGGCCGATGGCTACACCTTC
TRBJ2-5	TRBD2	few	TRBV27	CASRSWTSAQPGETQYF	TGTGCCAGCAGGTCGTGGACTAGCGCTCAGCCGGGAGAGACCCAGTACTTC
TRBJ2-2	TRBD2	.	TRBV11-2	CASSSHSGRVSGTGELFF	TGTGCCAGCAGCTCCCATAGCGGGAGGGTATCGGGCACCGGGGAGCTGTTTTTT
TRBJ2-1	TRBD2	.	TRBV19	CASRYGGGPNNEQFF	TGTGCCAGTAGATATGGGGGGGGTCCTAACAATGAGCAGTTCTTC
TRBJ1-1	TRBD1	once	TRBV5-6	CASSFDRGSMNTEAFF	TGTGCCAGCAGCTTCGACAGGGGTTCCATGAACACTGAAGCTTTCTTT
TRBJ2-5	TRBD2	.	TRBV19	CASSIRDFAGGETQYF	TGTGCCAGTAGTATCCGGGACTTCGCGGGAGGGGAGACCCAGTACTTC
TRBJ1-4	.	.	TRBV6-5	CASSRITGNEKLFF	TGTGCCAGCAGTCGAATAACAGGGAATGAAAAACTGTTTTTT
TRBJ1-6	.	.	TRBV27	CASSTTPDRYSPLHF	TGTGCCAGCAGTACGACACCGGATCGGTATTCACCCCTCCACTTT
TRBJ1-6	.	.	TRBV4-3	CASSQYEQGSSPLHF	TGCGCCAGCAGCCAGTACGAACAGGGTAGTTCACCCCTCCACTTT
TRBJ1-2	.	.	TRBV6-5	CASSLSDSKLSYTF	TGTGCCAGCAGTCTCTCGGACAGCAAGCTAAGCTACACCTTC
TRBJ2-5	.	few	TRBV5-4	CASSADYGSETQYF	TGTGCCAGCAGCGCCGACTATGGGTCGGAGACCCAGTACTTC
TRBJ2-7	TRBD1	.	TRBV6-5	CASSYGDRGSYEQYF	TGTGCCAGCAGTTACGGGGACAGGGGCTCCTACGAGCAGTACTTC